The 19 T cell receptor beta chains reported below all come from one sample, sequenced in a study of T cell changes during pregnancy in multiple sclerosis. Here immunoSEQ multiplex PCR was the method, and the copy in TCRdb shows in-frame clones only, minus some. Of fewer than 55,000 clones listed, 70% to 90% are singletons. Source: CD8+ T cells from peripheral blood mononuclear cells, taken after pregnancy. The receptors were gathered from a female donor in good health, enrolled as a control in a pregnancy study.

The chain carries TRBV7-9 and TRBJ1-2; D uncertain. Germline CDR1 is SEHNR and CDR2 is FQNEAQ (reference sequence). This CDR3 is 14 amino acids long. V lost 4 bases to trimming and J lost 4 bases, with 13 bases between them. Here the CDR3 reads CASSSGTGLYGYTF. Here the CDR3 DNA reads TGTGCCAGCAGCTCCGGAACTGGGCTCTATGGCTACACCTTC. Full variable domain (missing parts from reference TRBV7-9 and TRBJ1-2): DTGVSQNPRHKITKRGQNVTFRCDPISEHNRLYWYRQTLGQGPEFLTYFQNEAQLEKSRLLSDRFSAERPKGSFSTLEIQRTEQGDSAMYLCASSSGTGLYGYTFGSGTRLTVV.

CDR3 in DNA: TGTGCCATCCCCCAGCGGGGGTCGAACACCGGGGAGCTGTTTTTT. Its translation: CAIPQRGSNTGELFF. The J gene is TRBJ2-2, the V gene TRBV10-3; 8 bases align to TRBD2. The germline V gene encodes CDR1 ENHRY and CDR2 SYGVKD. The CDR3 runs 15 residues. The junction had 5 bases not matched to a gene; V was cut back by 8 bases and J by 0 bases.

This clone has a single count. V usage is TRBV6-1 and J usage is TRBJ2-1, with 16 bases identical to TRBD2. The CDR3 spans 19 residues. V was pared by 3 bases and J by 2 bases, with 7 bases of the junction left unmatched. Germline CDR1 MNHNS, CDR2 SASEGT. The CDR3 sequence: CASSDPPGLAGGPYNEQFF. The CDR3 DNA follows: TGTGCCAGCAGTGATCCCCCGGGACTAGCGGGGGGGCCCTACAATGAGCAGTTCTTC.

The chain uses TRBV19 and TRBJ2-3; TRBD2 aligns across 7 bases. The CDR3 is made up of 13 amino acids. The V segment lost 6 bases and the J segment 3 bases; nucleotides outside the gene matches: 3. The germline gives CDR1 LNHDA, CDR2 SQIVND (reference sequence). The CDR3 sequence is CASSGGWTDTQYF. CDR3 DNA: TGTGCCAGTAGCGGGGGGTGGACAGATACGCAGTATTTT.

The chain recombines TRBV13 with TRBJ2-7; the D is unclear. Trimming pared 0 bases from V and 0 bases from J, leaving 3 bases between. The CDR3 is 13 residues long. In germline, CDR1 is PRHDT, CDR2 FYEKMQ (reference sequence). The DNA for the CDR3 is TGTGCCAGCAGCTTAGGGAGCTCCTACGAGCAGTACTTC. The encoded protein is CASSLGSSYEQYF.

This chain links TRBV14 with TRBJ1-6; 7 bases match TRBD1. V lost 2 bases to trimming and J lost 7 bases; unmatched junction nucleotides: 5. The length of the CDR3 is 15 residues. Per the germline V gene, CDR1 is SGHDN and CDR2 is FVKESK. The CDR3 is CASSQRDRVNSPLHF. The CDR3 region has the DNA TGTGCCAGCAGCCAAAGGGACAGAGTAAATTCACCCCTCCACTTT.

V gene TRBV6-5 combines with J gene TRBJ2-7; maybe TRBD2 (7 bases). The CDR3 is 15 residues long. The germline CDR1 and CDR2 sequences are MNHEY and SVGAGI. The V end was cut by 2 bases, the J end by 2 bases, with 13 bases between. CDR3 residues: CASSYVQGGTYEQYF. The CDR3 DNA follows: TGTGCCAGCAGTTACGTACAGGGAGGGACCTACGAGCAGTACTTC.

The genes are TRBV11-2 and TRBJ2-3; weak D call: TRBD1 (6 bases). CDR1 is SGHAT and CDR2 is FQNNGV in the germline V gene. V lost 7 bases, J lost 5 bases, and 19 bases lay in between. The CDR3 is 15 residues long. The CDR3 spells CASTRGGPQGDTQYF. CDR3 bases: TGTGCCAGCACCAGGGGCGGACCCCAGGGAGATACGCAGTATTTT.

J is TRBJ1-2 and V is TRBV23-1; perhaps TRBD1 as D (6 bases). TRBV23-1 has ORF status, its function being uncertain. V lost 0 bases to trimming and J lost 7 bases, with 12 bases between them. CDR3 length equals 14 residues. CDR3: CASSQSEQGCGYTF. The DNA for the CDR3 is TGCGCCAGCAGTCAATCGGAACAGGGTTGTGGCTACACCTTC.

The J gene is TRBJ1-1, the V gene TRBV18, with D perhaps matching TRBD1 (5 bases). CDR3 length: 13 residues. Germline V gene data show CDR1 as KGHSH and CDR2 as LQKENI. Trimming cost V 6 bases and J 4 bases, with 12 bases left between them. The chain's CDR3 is CASSGTALTEAFF. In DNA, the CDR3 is TGTGCCAGCTCCGGGACTGCGCTCACTGAAGCTTTCTTT. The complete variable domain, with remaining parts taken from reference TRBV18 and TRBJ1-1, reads NAGVMQNPRHLVRRRGQEARLRCSPMKGHSHVYWYRQLPEEGLKFMVYLQKENIIDESGMPKERFSAEFPKEGPSILRIQQVVRGDSAAYFCASSGTALTEAFFGQGTRLTVV.

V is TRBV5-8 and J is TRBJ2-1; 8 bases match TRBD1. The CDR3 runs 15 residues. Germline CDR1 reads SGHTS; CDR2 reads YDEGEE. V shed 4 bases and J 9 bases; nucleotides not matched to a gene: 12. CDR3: CASSVGQGGRGEQFF. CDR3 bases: TGTGCCAGCAGCGTCGGACAGGGAGGTCGTGGTGAGCAGTTCTTC.

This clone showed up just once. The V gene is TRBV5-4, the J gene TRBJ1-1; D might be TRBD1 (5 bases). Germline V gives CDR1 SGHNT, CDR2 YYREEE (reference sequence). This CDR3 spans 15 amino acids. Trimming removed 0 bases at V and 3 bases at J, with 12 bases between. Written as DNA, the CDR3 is TGTGCCAGCAGCTTGGAGTCAGGGTCGCACACTGAAGCTTTCTTT. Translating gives CASSLESGSHTEAFF.

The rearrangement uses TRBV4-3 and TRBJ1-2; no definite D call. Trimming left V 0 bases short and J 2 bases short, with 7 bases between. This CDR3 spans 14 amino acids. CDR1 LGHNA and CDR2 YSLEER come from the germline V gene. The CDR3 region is CASSQDPSNYGYTF. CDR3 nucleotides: TGCGCCAGCAGCCAAGATCCGAGCAACTATGGCTACACCTTC.

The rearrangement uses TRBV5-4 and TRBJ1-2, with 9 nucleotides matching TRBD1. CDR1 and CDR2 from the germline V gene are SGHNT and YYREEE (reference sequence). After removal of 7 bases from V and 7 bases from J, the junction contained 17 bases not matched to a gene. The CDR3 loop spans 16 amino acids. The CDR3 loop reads CASLAETDRGSSGYTF. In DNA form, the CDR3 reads TGTGCCAGCCTGGCCGAAACGGACAGGGGATCTTCTGGCTACACCTTC.

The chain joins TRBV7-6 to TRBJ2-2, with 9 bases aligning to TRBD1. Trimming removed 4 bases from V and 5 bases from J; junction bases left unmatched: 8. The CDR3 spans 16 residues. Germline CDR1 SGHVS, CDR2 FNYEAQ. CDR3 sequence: CASSSGQGKWTGELFF. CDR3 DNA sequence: TGTGCCAGCAGCTCCGGACAGGGGAAGTGGACCGGGGAGCTGTTTTTT.

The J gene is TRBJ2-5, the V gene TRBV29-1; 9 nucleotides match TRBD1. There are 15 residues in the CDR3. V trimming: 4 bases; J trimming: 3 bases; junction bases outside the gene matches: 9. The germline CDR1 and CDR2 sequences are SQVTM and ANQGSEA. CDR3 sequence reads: CSVAGLRTGEETQYF. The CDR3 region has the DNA TGCAGCGTTGCCGGTCTAAGGACAGGGGAAGAGACCCAGTACTTC.

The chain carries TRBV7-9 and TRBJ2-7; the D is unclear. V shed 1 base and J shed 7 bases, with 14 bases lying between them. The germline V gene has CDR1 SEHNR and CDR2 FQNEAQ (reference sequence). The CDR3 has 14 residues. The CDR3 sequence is CASSLEPLSREQYF. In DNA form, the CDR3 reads TGTGCCAGCAGCTTAGAACCCCTCTCGAGGGAGCAGTACTTC.

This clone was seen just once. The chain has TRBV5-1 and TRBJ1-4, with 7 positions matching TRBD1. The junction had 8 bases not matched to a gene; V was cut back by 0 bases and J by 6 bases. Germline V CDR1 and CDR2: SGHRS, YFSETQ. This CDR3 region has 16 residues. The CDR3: CASSLVQGQSYEKLFF. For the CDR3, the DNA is TGCGCCAGCAGCTTGGTTCAGGGACAGTCATATGAAAAACTGTTTTTT.

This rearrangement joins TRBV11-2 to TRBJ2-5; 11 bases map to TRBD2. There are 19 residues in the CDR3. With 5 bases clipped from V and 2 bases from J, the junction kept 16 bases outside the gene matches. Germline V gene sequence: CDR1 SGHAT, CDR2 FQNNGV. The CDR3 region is CASSPTAPTSGESQETQYF. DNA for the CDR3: TGTGCCAGCAGCCCCACGGCCCCGACTAGCGGGGAGTCTCAAGAGACCCAGTACTTC.